The rows below give T cell receptor beta chains drawn from one sample of a study of a mutant IDH1 vaccine in newly diagnosed glioma. No antigen has been identified for these receptors. Clones were read by immunoSEQ multiplex PCR, and TCRdb kept only the in-frame ones, dropping some. Of tens of thousands of clones listed, less than 85% are singletons. Sequencing used PBMCs, obtained from a glioma patient whose treatment included an IDH1 peptide vaccine. These receptors were obtained from a woman aged 25 to 39 with glioma. Some clones in this sample may be carry-over from other donors' samples. Each CDR3 is given without its conserved first and last residue. Each record gives: CDR3 protein, V gene.

ASRMGSSEETQY | TRBV5-1
ASSELAMY | TRBV25-1
ASRASRGEGMYGYT | TRBV28
ASSVGLGANEKLF | TRBV19
ASSPPANVLT | TRBV9
ASSHYSDSFPYEQY | TRBV5-1
ASSPPVAGTQY | TRBV28
SAGTSGATGELF | TRBV29-1
ASWKGGQLSYEQY | TRBV6-1
ASSLTGGTGYGYT | TRBV7-3
ASSIAVGGASEAF | TRBV5-1
ASSWDRGGYT | TRBV28
ASSRTANYGYT | TRBV28
ASSQVGNYEQY | TRBV4-1
ASAEGGPYNEQF | TRBV6-1
ASSPPGNRNNEQF | TRBV5-4
ASSRRGEVGNQPQH | TRBV5-8
AISEWKGADTQY | TRBV10-3
ASSSWTSGPANEQF | TRBV5-1
ASSRGSRSGETYEQY | TRBV27
ASSGGPGANVLT | TRBV6-5
ASSPGGYSGANVLT | TRBV25-1
ASRVSSSYEQY | TRBV5-5